This T cell receptor beta chain is drawn from a study of cytomegalovirus exposure and HLA in healthy donors. Study outcomes and limitations: V- and J-gene trimming of TCR beta was linked (in a later analysis) to a missense DCLRE1C variant. In a later analysis, an Asian-associated ancestry cluster reportedly showed fewer N-insertions than the approximately 670-donor mean.

In germline, CDR1 is MNHEY, CDR2 SVGAGI. CDR3 length: 14 amino acids. The V segment lost 5 bases and the J segment 6 bases; nucleotides outside the gene matches: 5. In the PCR, 60 Vbeta and 13 Jbeta primers were used. Sequencing used immunoSEQ multiplex PCR; TCRdb keeps in-frame clones, though not all of them. The sample lists more than 40,000 clones; approximately 47% were seen once. For this clone: The antigen remains undetermined.

The sample comprised PBMCs. V and J are TRBV6-5 and TRBJ1-4, with 8 bases that match TRBD1. The sequence came from a man aged 55 to 70 in good health and CMV-seronegative. The CDR3 DNA sequence: TGTGCCAGCAGTCTACAGGGGGTGGATGAAAAACTGTTTTTT. It codes for CASSLQGVDEKLFF.